This T cell receptor (beta chain) is drawn from a study of cytomegalovirus exposure and HLA in healthy donors. Study-level points and caveats: Most TCR beta V segments were productive about 87% or about 30% of the time in an earlier analysis. Listed as cytomegalovirus-associated were 164 TCR beta chains. One cluster of highly shared sequence variants probably arose as a sequencing artifact.

V dropped 2 bases and J dropped 1 base, with 3 bases sitting between them. The CDR3 is made up of 12 amino acids. In germline, CDR1 is SGHNT, CDR2 YYREEE (reference sequence). This clone was recorded a few times. Its target is not known. The PCR contained 60 Vbeta and 13 Jbeta primers. Sequencing used immunoSEQ multiplex PCR; TCRdb keeps in-frame clones, though not all of them. The sample contains over 150,000 clones, roughly four fifths of which appear only once. This chain uses TRBV5-4 with TRBJ1-1, with D unclear. The source of this sequence is a male donor in good health and CMV-seropositive. Sequences were obtained from PBMCs. The CDR3 here is CASSFKNTEAFF. The CDR3 nucleotides are TGTGCCAGCAGCTTTAAGAACACTGAAGCTTTCTTT.